The next 12 T cell receptor beta chains were all read from a single sample in a study of cytomegalovirus exposure and HLA in healthy donors. PCR was performed using 60 Vbeta and 13 Jbeta primers. Some clones are missing from TCRdb's copy, which holds only in-frame ones; the method was immunoSEQ multiplex PCR. Of 80,000 to 100,000 clones in the sample, 79% are singletons; the top ten hold about 3.1%. Sequenced input: PBMCs. Every receptor here comes from a male donor in good health and CMV-seropositive.

The rearrangement links TRBV15 to TRBJ2-3, with D perhaps matching TRBD2 (7 bases). V was cut by 0 bases and J by 6 bases, with 13 bases left in between. The length of the CDR3 is 15 residues. CDR1 and CDR2 from the germline V gene are LNHNV and YYDKDF (reference sequence). CDR3 nucleotides: TGTGCCACCAGCAGAGATGTTAGGGGGGGCGATACGCAGTATTTT. Translation gives CATSRDVRGGDTQYF.

The chain carries TRBV5-1 and TRBJ2-5; 7 bases fit TRBD2. With the DNA end fitting TRBJ2-7 better, the J assignment may be wrong. Germline-derived CDR1 and CDR2 are SGHRS and YFSETQ. CDR3 size: 16 residues. The CDR3 DNA sequence: TGCGCCAGCAGCTTGTCCAGTAGGGCGGGGGACTACGAGCAGTACTTC. Amino acids: CASSLSSRAGDYEQYF.

V and J are TRBV10-1 and TRBJ1-2, with TRBD1 matching 8 bases. CDR3 length: 16 residues. J lost 3 bases, V lost 3 bases, and 9 bases had no gene match. The germline V gene encodes CDR1 WNHNN and CDR2 SYGVQD (reference sequence). DNA for the CDR3: TGCGCCAGCAGTGACGGTAGTGGACAGGGAGACTATGGCTACACCTTC. This codes for CASSDGSGQGDYGYTF.

A single count supports this clone. The chain couples TRBV7-8 to TRBJ2-1, with D maybe TRBD2 (7 bases). V gave up 3 bases and J gave up 7 bases, with 13 bases separating them. The CDR3 has 14 residues. CDR1 is SGHVS, CDR2 FQNEAQ, per germline. The CDR3 is CASSFGGGRNEQFF. CDR3 sequence (DNA): TGTGCCAGCAGCTTTGGGGGGGGGCGGAATGAGCAGTTCTTC.

V is TRBV28 and J is TRBJ2-5; TRBD2 is a possible D gene (6 bases). The CDR3 is 13 residues long. V was pared by 7 bases and J by 3 bases, with 12 bases between. Germline V gene data show CDR1 as MDHEN and CDR2 as SYDVKM. The CDR3 protein is CASIGGLKETQYF. The CDR3 DNA reads TGTGCCAGCATTGGGGGGTTAAAAGAGACCCAGTACTTC.

The rearrangement uses TRBV7-9 and TRBJ1-1; possible D gene TRBD1, 5 bases. V was clipped by 6 bases and J by 7 bases, with 15 bases between them. This CDR3 is built from 13 residues. In germline, CDR1 is SEHNR, CDR2 FQNEAQ (reference sequence). The CDR3 reads CASSKNRGVEAFF. The CDR3 DNA reads as TGTGCCAGCAGTAAGAATCGGGGGGTTGAAGCTTTCTTT. The full variable domain, in which reference TRBV7-9 and TRBJ1-1 provide the parts outside the CDR3, is DTGVSQNPRHKITKRGQNVTFRCDPISEHNRLYWYRQTLGQGPEFLTYFQNEAQLEKSRLLSDRFSAERPKGSFSTLEIQRTEQGDSAMYLCASSKNRGVEAFFGQGTRLTVV.

This clone was picked up a small number of times. The chain combines TRBV11-3 with TRBJ1-3, with D possibly being TRBD1 (6 bases). Germline loops: CDR1 SGHNT, CDR2 YENEEA. V was clipped by 1 base and J by 4 bases, with 17 bases between them. This CDR3 is 17 amino acids long. The CDR3 region is CASSLAGTISWGNTIYF. Here the CDR3 DNA reads TGTGCCAGCAGCTTAGCCGGGACAATCTCATGGGGAAACACCATATATTTT.

The CDR3 region is CAWRISGTENTEAFF. CDR3 DNA sequence: TGTGCCTGGAGGATTTCCGGGACAGAAAACACTGAAGCTTTCTTT. The V call is TRBV30, the J call TRBJ1-1; 7 bases align to TRBD1. Trimming cost V 3 bases and J 2 bases; bases outside gene matches: 9. This CDR3 is 15 amino acids long. Germline lookup yields CDR1 GTSNPN and CDR2 SVGIG (reference sequence).

This chain connects TRBV5-8 to TRBJ1-2; TRBD1 matches 11 bases. V shed 4 bases, J shed 4 bases, and the junction held 9 bases outside the gene matches. Germline V lookup: CDR1 SGHTS, CDR2 YDEGEE. CDR3 length: 16 amino acids. CDR3 coding DNA: TGTGCCAGCAGCCTTGTAGGGGGGACAGGGGGCTATGGCTACACCTTC. Its translation is CASSLVGGTGGYGYTF.

V is TRBV7-9 and J is TRBJ1-2, with 8 bases aligning to TRBD1. This CDR3 has 15 amino acids. Germline V gene lookup returns CDR1 SEHNR and CDR2 FQNEAQ (reference sequence). The ends lost 1 base at V and 8 bases at J; junction bases unmatched: 9. CDR3 sequence reads: CASSLGVGGQEGYTF. DNA for the CDR3: TGTGCCAGCAGCTTAGGGGTCGGGGGACAGGAAGGCTACACCTTC.

The chain couples TRBV29-1 to TRBJ1-1; perhaps TRBD1 as D (6 bases). The ends were cut back, 5 bases at V and 6 bases at J, with 7 bases in the middle. CDR3 size: 10 residues. Germline assignment: CDR1 SQVTM and CDR2 ANQGSEA. CDR3 loop: CSVSGAEAFF. CDR3 coding DNA: TGCAGCGTTTCAGGGGCTGAAGCTTTCTTT.

The chain combines TRBV5-4 with TRBJ2-5, with D unclear. V was cut by 3 bases and J by 5 bases, with 5 bases left in between. Germline V gives CDR1 SGHNT, CDR2 YYREEE (reference sequence). The CDR3 consists of 11 residues. The chain's CDR3 is CASSSIETQYF. The CDR3 coding sequence is TGTGCCAGCAGCTCTATCGAGACCCAGTACTTC.